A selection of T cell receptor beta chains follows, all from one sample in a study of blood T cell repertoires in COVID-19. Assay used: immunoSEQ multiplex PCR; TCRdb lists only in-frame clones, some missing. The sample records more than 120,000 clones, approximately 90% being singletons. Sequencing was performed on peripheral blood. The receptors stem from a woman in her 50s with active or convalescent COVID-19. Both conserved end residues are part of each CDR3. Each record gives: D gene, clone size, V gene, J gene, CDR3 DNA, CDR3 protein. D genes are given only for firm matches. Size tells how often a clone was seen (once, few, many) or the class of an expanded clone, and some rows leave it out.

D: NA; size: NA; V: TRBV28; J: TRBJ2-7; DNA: TGTGCCATTGGTAGCGGTCCCACCTACGAGCAGTACTTC; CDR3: CAIGSGPTYEQYF
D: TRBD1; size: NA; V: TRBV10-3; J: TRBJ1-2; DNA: TGTGCCACAGGGGGCGAGGACAGGGCTCTCTATGGCTACACCTTC; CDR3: CATGGEDRALYGYTF
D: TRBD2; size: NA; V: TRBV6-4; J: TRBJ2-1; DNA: TGTGCCAGCAGCCCTAGCGGGAGCTCCTACAATGAGCAGTTCTTC; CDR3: CASSPSGSSYNEQFF
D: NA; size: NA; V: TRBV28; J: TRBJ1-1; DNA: TGTGCCAGCAGTCGCGAGGGGGGGCGTAAGGGCACTGAAGCTTTCTTT; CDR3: CASSREGGRKGTEAFF
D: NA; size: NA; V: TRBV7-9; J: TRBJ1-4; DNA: TGTGCCAGCAGCTCCTTTTCCAGGGTGGAAAATGAAAAACTGTTTTTT; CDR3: CASSSFSRVENEKLFF
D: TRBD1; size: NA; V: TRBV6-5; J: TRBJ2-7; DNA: TGTGCCAGCAGTTACACAACCGGGACAGCCTACGAGCAGTACTTC; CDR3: CASSYTTGTAYEQYF
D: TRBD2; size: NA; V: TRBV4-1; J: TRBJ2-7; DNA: TGCGCCAGCAGCAAGGGACTAGCGGGGTCCTACGAGCAGTACTTC; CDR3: CASSKGLAGSYEQYF
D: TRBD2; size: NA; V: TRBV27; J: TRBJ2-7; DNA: TGTGCCAGCAGCGCAGGACTAGTCCCATCCTACGAGCAGTACTTC; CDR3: CASSAGLVPSYEQYF
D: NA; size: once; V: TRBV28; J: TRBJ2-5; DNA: TGTGCCAGCAGTTTATGGCGCCGGGTTCCAGAGACCCAGTACTTC; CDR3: CASSLWRRVPETQYF
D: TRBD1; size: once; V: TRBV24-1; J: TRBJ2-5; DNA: TGTGCCACCAGTGATTTCCGACAGGGGAAAGAGACCCAGTACTTC; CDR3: CATSDFRQGKETQYF
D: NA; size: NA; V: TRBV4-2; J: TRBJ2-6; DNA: TGTGCCAGCAGCCAAGAGGGAGCTGGGGCCAACGTCCTGACTTTC; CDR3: CASSQEGAGANVLTF
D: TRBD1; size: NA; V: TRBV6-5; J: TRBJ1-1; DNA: TGTGCCAGCAGTTACACCTCGACAGGGCGGACTGAAGCTTTCTTT; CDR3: CASSYTSTGRTEAFF
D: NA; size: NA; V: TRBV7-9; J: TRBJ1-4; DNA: TGTGCCAGCAGCCGGGACATTGGTAATGAAAAACTGTTTTTT; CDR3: CASSRDIGNEKLFF
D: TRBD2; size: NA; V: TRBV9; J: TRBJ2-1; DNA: TGTGCCAGCAGCGTCCCGGGACTAGCGGGGGGCTCCTACAATGAGCAGTTCTTC; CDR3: CASSVPGLAGGSYNEQFF
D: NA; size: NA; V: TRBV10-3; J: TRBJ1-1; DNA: TGTGCCATCAGTGCGACAGAGAACACTGAAGCTTTCTTT; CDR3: CAISATENTEAFF
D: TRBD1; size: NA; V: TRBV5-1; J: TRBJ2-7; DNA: TGCGCCAGCAGCTTAGCAGGGGGCAGCTCCTACGAGCAGTACTTC; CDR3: CASSLAGGSSYEQYF
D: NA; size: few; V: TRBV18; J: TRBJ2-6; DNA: TGTGCCAGCTCACCGGCAGGGGCCAACGTCCTGACTTTC; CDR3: CASSPAGANVLTF
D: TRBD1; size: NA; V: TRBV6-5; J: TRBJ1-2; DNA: TGTGCCAGCAGTTACTCTCAGGGGGCCTATGGCTACACCTTC; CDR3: CASSYSQGAYGYTF
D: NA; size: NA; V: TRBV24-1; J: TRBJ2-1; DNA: TGTGCCACCAGTGACCCAAGAGGTCAAGGGACATTTTACAATGAGCAGTTCTTC; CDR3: CATSDPRGQGTFYNEQFF
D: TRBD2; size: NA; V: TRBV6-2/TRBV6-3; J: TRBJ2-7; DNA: TGTGCCAGCAGTTACTCAGCTAGCGGGAGGCTCCAATCGTCAGCCTTC; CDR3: CASSYSASGRLQSSAF
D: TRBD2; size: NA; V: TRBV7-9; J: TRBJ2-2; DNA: TGTGCCAGCAGCTCTTTAGCGGGGGGGCCATCCGGGGAGCTGTTTTTT; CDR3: CASSSLAGGPSGELFF
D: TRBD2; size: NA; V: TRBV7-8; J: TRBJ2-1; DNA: TGTGCCAGCAGCTTGGGACTAGCGGGGGACAATGAGCAGTTCTTC; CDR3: CASSLGLAGDNEQFF
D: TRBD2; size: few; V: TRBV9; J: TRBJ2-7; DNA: TGTGCCAGCAGTTATCTAGCGGGAGGGCCCCACGAGCAGTACTTC; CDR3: CASSYLAGGPHEQYF
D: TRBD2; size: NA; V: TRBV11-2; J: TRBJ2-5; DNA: TGTGCCAGCAGCGGCCGACTAGCGGGGGAAGAGACCCAGTACTTC; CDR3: CASSGRLAGEETQYF